One sample yielded the 19 T cell receptor beta chains listed below, sequenced in a study of blood T cell repertoires in COVID-19 (dated by TCRdb to 2020 to 2021). Libraries were constructed by the immunoSEQ multiplex PCR assay. The source is immuneACCESS, and TCRdb retained only in-frame sequences with V and J called. Part of the clones is not carried over; for the studies checked, unresolved V genes explain less than half of this, and the remainder is unexplained. The sample yields about 200,000 clones; roughly four fifths were counted once. The leading ten clones occupy more than 10% of the sample. The sequencing sample was made of peripheral blood. All receptors come from a woman in her forties with acute or convalescent COVID-19.

CDR3 residues: CATSDEQGGVSVFSTDTQYF. Written as DNA, the CDR3 is TGTGCCACCAGTGATGAACAGGGGGGAGTAAGCGTTTTTAGCACAGATACGCAGTATTTT. The chain is built from TRBV24-1 and TRBJ2-3; 8 bases align to TRBD1. This CDR3 spans 20 amino acids. With V trimmed by 3 bases and J by 0 bases, 16 bases remained unmatched. Germline lookup yields CDR1 KGHDR and CDR2 SFDVKD.

The chain links TRBV7-5 to TRBJ1-1. TRBV7-5 is a pseudogene segment. This CDR3 comprises 16 residues. DNA for the CDR3: TGTGCCAGAAGCTTGGGGGAGGGGTGCGGGAACACTGAAGCTTTCTTT. The encoded protein is CARSLGEGCGNTEAFF.

This clone was observed a few times. This chain connects TRBV19 to TRBJ2-1; maybe TRBD2 (5 bases). Per germline, CDR1 LNHDA and CDR2 SQIVND (reference sequence). The CDR3 totals 13 residues. V was cut by 7 bases and J by 1 base, with 8 bases left in between. CDR3 bases: TGTGCCAGTAAGGAGGAGTCCTACAATGAGCAGTTCTTC. Translating gives CASKEESYNEQFF.

CDR3 DNA: TGTGCCAGCAGCTTCCGACAGGGTGGACAGCCCCAGCATTTT. Its translation: CASSFRQGGQPQHF. The chain uses TRBV7-2 and TRBJ1-5; 7 bases agree with TRBD1. Germline-derived CDR1 and CDR2 are SGHTA and FQGNSA. The CDR3 spans 14 residues. J gave up 7 bases and V 3 bases, and 6 bases lay outside the gene matches.

V and J are TRBV2 and TRBJ2-7; D may be TRBD1 (6 bases). The CDR3 contains 12 residues. Trimming left V 6 bases short and J 4 bases short, with 10 bases between. Germline values: CDR1 SNHLY, CDR2 FYNNEI. DNA of the CDR3: TGTGCCAGCAGGGGACAAGTATACGAGCAGTACTTC. This encodes CASRGQVYEQYF.

The chain carries TRBV28 and TRBJ2-6; TRBD1 matches at 7 bases. This CDR3 has 15 amino acids. Germline-derived CDR1 and CDR2 are MDHEN and SYDVKM. Trimming removed 6 bases from V and 1 base from J; junction bases left unmatched: 3. CDR3 amino acids: CASSDRVSGANVLTF. CDR3 in DNA: TGTGCCAGCAGCGACAGGGTTTCTGGGGCCAACGTCCTGACTTTC.

The genes are TRBV15 and TRBJ2-1, with 8 bases matching TRBD2. CDR1 is LNHNV, CDR2 YYDKDF, per germline (reference sequence). The ends lost 5 bases at V and 5 bases at J; junction bases unmatched: 8. This CDR3 has 15 amino acids. CDR3 bases: TGTGCCACCAGCCCCCGAACTAGCGGACACAATGAGCAGTTCTTC. Translating gives CATSPRTSGHNEQFF.

The V and J genes are TRBV21-1 and TRBJ1-2. TRBV21-1 represents a pseudogene. The CDR3 spans 12 residues. The CDR3 loop is CATLLLMYGYTF. As DNA, the CDR3 is TGTGCCACGCTATTGCTTATGTATGGCTACACCTTC.

This rearrangement joins TRBV10-3 to TRBJ1-2; possibly TRBD1 for D (6 bases). Trimming removed 2 bases from V and 3 bases from J, with 10 bases in between. Germline lookup yields CDR1 ENHRY and CDR2 SYGVKD. The CDR3 is 14 residues long. The CDR3 DNA reads as TGTGCCATCAGTGAGGATAGGGGGTACTATGGCTACACCTTC. Encoded protein: CAISEDRGYYGYTF.

This rearrangement joins TRBV5-4 to TRBJ1-2; TRBD1 might be the D (6 bases). The V gene lost 4 bases and the J gene lost 0 bases, with 16 bases spanning the gap. Germline V gene lookup returns CDR1 SGHNT and CDR2 YYREEE (reference sequence). The CDR3 contains 16 residues. The CDR3 loop reads CASSPDPGEANYGYTF. In DNA form, the CDR3 reads TGTGCCAGCAGCCCGGACCCAGGGGAAGCTAACTATGGCTACACCTTC.

This chain joins TRBV6-1 and TRBJ2-7; possibly TRBD1 for D (6 bases). The CDR3 is made up of 13 amino acids. Germline V gene lookup returns CDR1 MNHNS and CDR2 SASEGT. V lost 3 bases and J lost 1, with 7 bases in between. The CDR3 reads CASSERGSYEQYF. In DNA, the CDR3 is TGTGCCAGCAGTGAGAGGGGGTCCTACGAGCAGTACTTC.

The J gene is TRBJ1-1, the V gene TRBV30; 7 nucleotides match TRBD1. The length of the CDR3 is 13 residues. V shed 5 bases, J shed 10 bases, and the junction held 13 bases outside the gene matches. Germline CDR1 GTSNPN, CDR2 SVGIG (reference sequence). The CDR3 DNA is TGTGCCTGGGACAGGGCCAGTACCGAGGGAGCTTTCTTT. It encodes CAWDRASTEGAFF.

The chain carries TRBV5-1 and TRBJ2-1; 8 bases align to TRBD2. From germline, CDR1 is SGHRS and CDR2 YFSETQ. Losses at the gene ends were 5 bases for V and 6 bases for J; bases not matched to a gene: 10. The CDR3 spans 15 residues. This chain's CDR3 is CASRTTRGDGNEQFF. CDR3 coding DNA: TGCGCCAGCAGGACCACGCGGGGGGATGGCAATGAGCAGTTCTTC.

V usage is TRBV6-1 and J usage is TRBJ2-3; 10 positions match TRBD2. V was clipped by 3 bases and J by 0 bases; unmatched bases: 3. The CDR3 extends over 16 amino acids. Germline V CDR1 and CDR2: MNHNS, SASEGT. In DNA, the CDR3 is TGTGCCAGCAGTGATCTAGCGGGGGTTAGCACAGATACGCAGTATTTT. Translated: CASSDLAGVSTDTQYF.

CDR3 DNA: TGTGCCAGCAGTGACCAGGGGGGCACAGATACGCAGTATTTT. Protein: CASSDQGGTDTQYF. The V gene is TRBV6-4, the J gene TRBJ2-3, with 7 bases matching TRBD1. The ends lost 2 bases at V and 1 base at J; junction bases unmatched: 0. The CDR3 spans 14 residues. CDR1 is MRHNA and CDR2 is SNTAGT in the germline V gene.

The chain uses TRBV28 and TRBJ2-7; D not resolved. Trimming removed 6 bases from V and 3 bases from J, with 12 bases in between. There are 13 residues in the CDR3. Germline CDR1 MDHEN, CDR2 SYDVKM. CDR3 sequence (DNA): TGTGCCAGCAGCTTGCTTGCCTACTACGAGCAGTACTTC. Its protein is CASSLLAYYEQYF.

The chain uses TRBV11-2 and TRBJ2-3; 7 bases fit TRBD1. J was trimmed by 2 bases and V by 1 base; bases with no gene match: 3. The CDR3 spans 15 residues. Germline V gene data show CDR1 as SGHAT and CDR2 as FQNNGV. In nucleotides, the CDR3 is TGTGCCAGCAGCTTAGGGGACAGATCCACAGATACGCAGTATTTT. Translating it yields CASSLGDRSTDTQYF.

The chain joins TRBV6-6 to TRBJ2-1, with 13 nucleotides matching TRBD2. The CDR3 spans 16 residues. Germline assignment: CDR1 MNHNY and CDR2 SVGAGI (reference sequence). V lost 4 bases, J lost 3 bases, and 3 bases stayed unmatched. CDR3 residues: CASSSWTSGSYNEQFF. Here the CDR3 DNA reads TGTGCCAGCAGTTCCTGGACTAGCGGGAGCTACAATGAGCAGTTCTTC.

This chain's CDR3 is CAWQGGSVTDTQYF. In DNA form, the CDR3 reads TGTGCCTGGCAAGGGGGATCTGTCACAGATACGCAGTATTTT. The chain couples TRBV30 to TRBJ2-3; D possibly corresponds to TRBD1 (6 bases). The V gene's germline CDR1 is GTSNPN and CDR2 SVGIG (reference sequence). The ends were cut back, 5 bases at V and 2 bases at J, with 14 bases in the middle. CDR3 length equals 14 residues.